Following are 20 T cell receptor beta chains from one sample sequenced in a study of T cell responses to AZD1222 COVID-19 vaccine. This table comes from immunoSEQ multiplex PCR, and its TCRdb copy is limited to in-frame clones, with some not included. The table records some 150,000 clones, around 90% of them present only once. The source was peripheral blood, collected 28 days after the second AZD1222 dose. The receptors here all came from an adult who received the AZD1222 COVID-19 vaccine.

This chain connects TRBV10-3 to TRBJ1-2; D is uncertain. Germline CDR1 ENHRY, CDR2 SYGVKD. Trimming cost V 10 bases and J 4 bases, with 19 bases left between them. This CDR3 comprises 14 residues. The CDR3 nucleotides are TGTGCCAGCACTCAATTCCAGCGAACCTATGGCTACACCTTC. Encoded protein: CASTQFQRTYGYTF.

The chain carries TRBV28 and TRBJ2-7; D perhaps matches TRBD2 (7 bases). Germline CDR1 is MDHEN and CDR2 is SYDVKM. The CDR3 spans 13 residues. Trimming took 5 bases from V and 2 from J, leaving 10 bases between them. CDR3 coding DNA: TGTGCCAGCAGTAGGGGGGGGACCTACGAGCAGTACTTC. Translation: CASSRGGTYEQYF.

This chain joins TRBV2 and TRBJ1-1, with TRBD1 as a possible D gene (5 bases). Per germline, CDR1 SNHLY and CDR2 FYNNEI. V was shortened by 7 bases and J by 1 base, with 13 bases between the two germline ends. The length of the CDR3 is 14 residues. The CDR3 DNA reads as TGTGCCAGCAACTGGGACCCTCCGAACACTGAAGCTTTCTTT. It specifies CASNWDPPNTEAFF.

The V call is TRBV5-1, the J call TRBJ2-3; no clear D. The CDR3 is 16 residues long. Trimming cost V 1 base and J 2 bases, with 14 bases left between them. Per the germline V gene, CDR1 is SGHRS and CDR2 is YFSETQ. The CDR3 spells CASSLMRHTNTDTQYF. DNA for the CDR3: TGCGCCAGCAGCTTGATGCGCCACACGAACACAGATACGCAGTATTTT.

The J gene is TRBJ2-7, the V gene TRBV13, with 8 bases fitting TRBD2. The V and J ends lost 0 bases and 0 bases, in that order; junction bases with no gene match: 1. The germline V gene has CDR1 PRHDT and CDR2 FYEKMQ (reference sequence). This CDR3 region has 15 residues. The CDR3 reads CASSLGLAVSYEQYF. The CDR3 DNA sequence: TGTGCCAGCAGCTTAGGACTAGCGGTCTCCTACGAGCAGTACTTC.

This chain connects TRBV6-4 to TRBJ1-1; D is possibly TRBD1 (5 bases). There are 15 residues in the CDR3. Germline-derived CDR1 and CDR2 are MRHNA and SNTAGT. V was clipped by 2 bases and J by 5 bases, with 15 bases between them. This CDR3 reads CASSDGKGHRTEAFF. The CDR3 DNA is TGTGCCAGCAGTGACGGGAAGGGGCATAGGACTGAAGCTTTCTTT.

The V gene is TRBV5-5, the J gene TRBJ2-7, with a tentative D call TRBD1 (6 bases). Per the germline V gene, CDR1 is SGHKS and CDR2 is YYEKEE (reference sequence). The CDR3 runs to 17 residues. Trimming took off 4 bases at V and 0 bases at J, with 20 bases between the two ends. The chain's CDR3 is CASSQGIGGSYSYEQYF. CDR3 nucleotide sequence: TGTGCCAGCAGCCAAGGGATAGGGGGATCCTACTCCTACGAGCAGTACTTC.

The V and J genes are TRBV24-1 and TRBJ2-7, with 12 bases matching TRBD1. Germline V lookup: CDR1 KGHDR, CDR2 SFDVKD. V shed 5 bases and J 4 bases; nucleotides not matched to a gene: 8. The CDR3 sequence is 16 residues long. The chain's CDR3 is CATSARGTGGFYEQYF. The DNA for the CDR3 is TGTGCCACCAGTGCCCGGGGGACAGGGGGCTTTTACGAGCAGTACTTC.

The chain employs TRBV7-3 and TRBJ2-1; 9 bases agree with TRBD2. Trimming cost V 1 base and J 3 bases; bases outside gene matches: 10. The CDR3 is made up of 18 amino acids. CDR1 is SGHTA and CDR2 is FQGTGA in the germline V gene. The CDR3, as DNA: TGTGCCAGCAGCTTAATGGGTAGCGGGAGCCTCGGCTACAATGAGCAGTTCTTC. Encoded protein: CASSLMGSGSLGYNEQFF.

The chain employs TRBV5-1 and TRBJ1-5; D perhaps matches TRBD1 (5 bases). Germline CDR1 SGHRS, CDR2 YFSETQ. This CDR3 is 14 amino acids long. V gave up 1 base and J gave up 6 bases, with 11 bases separating them. Here the CDR3 reads CASSLMVGAQPQHF. The CDR3 DNA is TGCGCCAGCAGCTTGATGGTCGGGGCTCAGCCCCAGCATTTT.

The CDR3 is CASGTGAYEQYF. The CDR3, as DNA: TGTGCCAGTGGGACGGGAGCCTACGAGCAGTACTTC. The chain uses TRBV19 and TRBJ2-7, with D tentatively TRBD2 (6 bases). Germline loops: CDR1 LNHDA, CDR2 SQIVND (reference sequence). The CDR3 is 12 amino acids. The V end was cut by 8 bases, the J end by 2 bases, with 10 bases between. Full variable domain (rest looked up from reference TRBV19 and TRBJ2-7): DGGITQSPKYLFRKEGQNVTLSCEQNLNHDAMYWYRQDPGQGLRLIYYSQIVNDFQKGDIAEGYSVSREKKESFPLTVTSAQKNPTAFYLCASGTGAYEQYFGPGTRLTVT.

The chain is built from TRBV9 and TRBJ2-1, with 8 bases matching TRBD1. CDR1 and CDR2 from the germline V gene are SGDLS and YYNGEE. The V and J ends lost 4 bases and 2 bases, in that order; junction bases with no gene match: 5. The CDR3 is made up of 15 amino acids. CDR3 coding DNA: TGTGCCAGCAGCACCGGACAGGGAGCCTACAATGAGCAGTTCTTC. It codes for CASSTGQGAYNEQFF.

The V and J genes are TRBV10-3 and TRBJ2-2; D might be TRBD1 or TRBD2, each matching 5 bases. This CDR3 region has 15 residues. CDR1 and CDR2 from the germline V gene are ENHRY and SYGVKD. The germline V and J ends were trimmed by 3 bases and 4 bases, with 12 bases remaining between them. CDR3 nucleotide sequence: TGTGCCATCAGTGAAAGAGGGGCGGCCACCGGGGAGCTGTTTTTT. This translates into CAISERGAATGELFF.

The gene calls are TRBV2 and TRBJ2-3; 7 nucleotides line up with TRBD2. Germline CDR1 is SNHLY and CDR2 is FYNNEI. The V segment lost 8 bases and the J segment 3 bases; nucleotides outside the gene matches: 2. The CDR3 has 12 residues. The CDR3: CASRGETDTQYF. CDR3 coding DNA: TGTGCCAGCCGGGGGGAAACAGATACGCAGTATTTT.

This clone has only one observation. The chain uses TRBV6-5 and TRBJ2-1; D is unresolved. Germline lookup yields CDR1 MNHEY and CDR2 SVGAGI. The CDR3 runs 13 residues. V was shortened by 6 bases and J by 5 bases, with 11 bases between the two germline ends. CDR3 nucleotide sequence: TGTGCCAGCAGCCTCAAAGTTCACAATGAGCAGTTCTTC. It specifies CASSLKVHNEQFF.

The CDR3 region is CASSETSRTRKFF. The CDR3 bases are TGCGCCAGCAGTGAAACGTCGAGGACTAGAAAGTTCTTC. The J gene is TRBJ2-1, the V gene TRBV10-2; 7 bases line up with TRBD2. The CDR3 covers 13 residues. Per germline, CDR1 WSHSY and CDR2 SAAADI. The junction had 10 bases not matched to a gene; V was cut back by 3 bases and J by 14 bases.

The chain couples TRBV10-3 to TRBJ1-2; no firm D call. This CDR3 region has 16 residues. V was pared by 0 bases and J by 7 bases, with 18 bases between. The germline V gene encodes CDR1 ENHRY and CDR2 SYGVKD. CDR3 protein: CAISESRLQSFGGYTF. CDR3 nucleotides: TGTGCCATCAGTGAGTCGAGGCTTCAAAGCTTCGGTGGCTACACCTTC.

This clone was counted between two and nine times. This sequence joins TRBV28 and TRBJ1-2; D call uncertain. Germline lookup yields CDR1 MDHEN and CDR2 SYDVKM. This CDR3 spans 13 amino acids. Trimming pared 1 base from V and 0 bases from J, leaving 3 bases between. CDR3 DNA: TGTGCCAGCAGTTTATCCGCTAACTATGGCTACACCTTC. The encoded protein is CASSLSANYGYTF.

The chain couples TRBV6-5 to TRBJ1-1; 7 bases match TRBD1. The CDR3 consists of 15 residues. CDR1 is MNHEY and CDR2 is SVGAGI in the germline V gene. The J segment lost 4 bases and the V segment lost 6 bases, leaving 11 bases of the junction unmatched. The CDR3 reads CASRLGRGYSTEAFF. CDR3 nucleotides: TGTGCCAGCAGATTAGGCAGGGGGTATAGCACTGAAGCTTTCTTT.

J is TRBJ2-7 and V is TRBV10-3; D not resolved. The CDR3 consists of 14 residues. CDR1 is ENHRY, CDR2 SYGVKD, per germline. V was trimmed by 0 bases and J by 6 bases, leaving 12 bases between them. For the CDR3, the DNA is TGTGCCATCAGTGAGTCCCCCCAGAGCTCCGAGCAGTACTTC. Protein: CAISESPQSSEQYF.